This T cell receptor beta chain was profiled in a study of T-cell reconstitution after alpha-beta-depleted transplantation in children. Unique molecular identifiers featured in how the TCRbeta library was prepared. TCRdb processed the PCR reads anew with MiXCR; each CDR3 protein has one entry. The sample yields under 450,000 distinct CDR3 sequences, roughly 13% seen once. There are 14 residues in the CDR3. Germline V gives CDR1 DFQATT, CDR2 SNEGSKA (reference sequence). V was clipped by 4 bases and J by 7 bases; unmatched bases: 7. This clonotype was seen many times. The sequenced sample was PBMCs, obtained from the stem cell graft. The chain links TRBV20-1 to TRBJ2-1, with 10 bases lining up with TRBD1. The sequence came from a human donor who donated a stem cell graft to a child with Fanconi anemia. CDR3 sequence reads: CSATQTGGFNEQFF. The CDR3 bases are TGCAGTGCTACCCAGACAGGGGGCTTTAATGAGCAGTTCTTC.